The entry that follows covers one T cell receptor (beta chain) sequence. PCR used 60 Vbeta primers and 13 Jbeta primers. Assay used: immunoSEQ multiplex PCR; TCRdb lists only in-frame clones, some missing. The repertoire holds 110,000 or so clones, about 79% seen once, with roughly 2.6% in the top ten. The record originates from a study of cytomegalovirus exposure and HLA in healthy donors. The length of the CDR3 is 14 residues. CDR1 is MNHEY and CDR2 is SMNVEV in the germline V gene (reference sequence). V was clipped by 2 bases and J by 1 base, with 6 bases between them. What was sequenced was PBMCs. The TCR originated in a woman aged 18-29 years in good health and CMV-seronegative. The gene calls are TRBV27 and TRBJ2-1; D might be TRBD2 (5 bases). The CDR3 here is CASSLTGSYNEQFF. CDR3 nucleotides: TGTGCCAGCAGTTTAACGGGATCCTACAATGAGCAGTTCTTC.